These 20 T cell receptor beta chains share one sample of origin, sequenced in a study of a mutant IDH1 vaccine in newly diagnosed glioma. Profiling relied on immunoSEQ multiplex PCR, and the TCRdb table lists in-frame clones only, not all of them. The profile covers tens of thousands of clones, with 81% appearing a single time and roughly 8.8% taken by the ten largest. Time point reported: week 23, last vaccination. Topical imiquimod was applied with each vaccine dose, which held 300 ug of mutant IDH1 20-mer peptide. Their antigens are not known. The starting material was PBMCs, obtained from a glioma patient whose treatment included an IDH1 peptide vaccine. These TCRs come from a middle-aged woman with glioma. Some clones in this sample may be carry-over from other donors' samples.

The chain joins TRBV18 to TRBJ2-2, with a weak D call TRBD2 (5 bases). This CDR3 region has 14 residues. Per germline, CDR1 KGHSH and CDR2 LQKENI. With 6 bases removed from V and 4 bases from J, the gap between germline ends came to 12 bases. The CDR3 DNA is TGTGCCAGCTCGTCCGGGATTTCCACCGGGGAGCTGTTTTTT. As protein: CASSSGISTGELFF.

This chain connects TRBV6-5 to TRBJ2-7, with 8 bases that match TRBD2. Trimming at V came to 4 bases and at J to 6 bases, leaving 5 bases not matched to a gene. The CDR3 has 13 amino acids. Germline V gene sequence: CDR1 MNHEY, CDR2 SVGAGI. The CDR3 is CASSSGLAGEQYF. The CDR3 nucleotides read TGTGCCAGCAGTTCTGGACTAGCAGGCGAGCAGTACTTC.

The chain is built from TRBV30 and TRBJ2-2, with a tentative D call TRBD2 (5 bases). Looked up from germline, CDR1 is GTSNPN and CDR2 is SVGIG (reference sequence). CDR3 length: 13 residues. V was cut by 3 bases and J by 6 bases, with 11 bases left in between. CDR3 sequence (DNA): TGTGCCTGGAGAAGAGGGTGGGCCGGGGAGCTGTTTTTT. It yields the protein CAWRRGWAGELFF.

This rearrangement joins TRBV29-1 to TRBJ2-6; TRBD1 agrees at 9 bases. The CDR3 sequence is 16 residues long. Germline assignment: CDR1 SQVTM and CDR2 ANQGSEA. V was clipped by 7 bases and J by 3 bases; unmatched bases: 10. The DNA of the CDR3 is TGCAGCGCTGGAGGGGGGACAGGGAATGGGGCCAACGTCCTGACTTTC. Translation: CSAGGGTGNGANVLTF.

The chain couples TRBV5-1 to TRBJ2-7; D is undetermined. The length of the CDR3 is 14 residues. Trimming shortened V by 0 bases and J by 4 bases, and 11 bases separated the two germline ends. CDR1 is SGHRS and CDR2 is YFSETQ in the germline V gene. In DNA, the CDR3 is TGCGCCAGCAGCTTGGAACCACAGTATTACGAGCAGTACTTC. Translated: CASSLEPQYYEQYF.

The J gene is TRBJ1-2, the V gene TRBV2; D possibly corresponds to TRBD1 (5 bases). CDR3 length: 15 residues. In germline, CDR1 is SNHLY, CDR2 FYNNEI. Trimming took off 1 base at V and 1 base at J, with 10 bases between the two ends. DNA of the CDR3: TGTGCCAGCAGTGAAGGGCCAGGGTATAACTATGGCTACACCTTC. It codes for CASSEGPGYNYGYTF.

A single count supports this clone. The chain combines TRBV5-1 with TRBJ2-3, with D possibly being TRBD1 or TRBD2 (5 bases each). Germline V gene lookup returns CDR1 SGHRS and CDR2 YFSETQ. The CDR3 runs to 16 residues. Trimming pared 4 bases from V and 6 bases from J, leaving 21 bases between. The CDR3 protein is CASSRMGRVSGDTQYF. The DNA of the CDR3 is TGCGCCAGCAGCCGGATGGGCAGGGTTTCGGGGGATACGCAGTATTTT.

The V gene is TRBV11-2, the J gene TRBJ1-2; weak D call: TRBD1 (5 bases). This CDR3 region has 14 residues. CDR1 is SGHAT, CDR2 FQNNGV, per germline. V lost 5 bases and J lost 10, with 20 bases in between. The CDR3 region is CASSPLRDPPSYTF. The CDR3 nucleotides read TGTGCCAGCAGCCCCCTCCGGGACCCCCCGTCCTACACCTTC.

The V and J genes are TRBV5-1 and TRBJ2-2; D call uncertain. CDR3 length: 16 residues. The V and J ends lost 4 bases and 2 bases respectively, with 15 bases between them. Germline CDR1 is SGHRS and CDR2 is YFSETQ. The CDR3 sequence: CASSPALGRNTGELFF. CDR3 nucleotides: TGCGCCAGCAGCCCAGCGCTAGGTCGAAACACCGGGGAGCTGTTTTTT.

The V and J genes are TRBV6-1 and TRBJ1-1, with D maybe TRBD1 (5 bases). V was pared by 9 bases and J by 5 bases, with 19 bases between. Germline V gene lookup returns CDR1 MNHNS and CDR2 SASEGT. The CDR3 runs 14 residues. The CDR3 DNA reads as TGTGCCAGTAAGGGAGCTGGGGGTGAGACTGAAGCTTTCTTT. Its protein is CASKGAGGETEAFF.

Points on this clone: Within the sample, other DNA sequences also encode this same CDR3. The chain combines TRBV18 with TRBJ2-5; D call uncertain. Looked up from germline, CDR1 is KGHSH and CDR2 is LQKENI. The ends were cut back, 3 bases at V and 1 base at J, with 6 bases in the middle. The CDR3 consists of 13 residues. The DNA of the CDR3 is TGTGCCAGCTCACCTACCACCCAAGAGACCCAGTACTTC. The encoded protein is CASSPTTQETQYF.

The rearrangement uses TRBV11-1 and TRBJ2-7; D gene ambiguous. The CDR3 has 17 residues. V dropped 1 base and J dropped 4 bases, with 20 bases sitting between them. From germline, CDR1 is SGHAT and CDR2 FQDESV (reference sequence). The CDR3 here is CASSLGTRTLHSYEQYF. CDR3 bases: TGTGCCAGCAGCTTAGGAACCAGGACCTTACACAGTTACGAGCAGTACTTC.

This chain links TRBV12-5 with TRBJ1-1; D call uncertain. The CDR3 has 13 residues. Germline CDR1 reads LGHNT; CDR2 reads FRNRAP. Trimming removed 4 bases from V and 4 bases from J, with 10 bases in between. The CDR3 bases are TGTGCTAGTGGTTCCGAGAAGGGCACTGAAGCTTTCTTT. Encoded protein: CASGSEKGTEAFF.

The chain couples TRBV19 to TRBJ1-2; 7 positions agree with TRBD1. This CDR3 has 15 residues. J lost 1 base, V lost 6 bases, and 8 bases had no gene match. Germline V gene sequence: CDR1 LNHDA, CDR2 SQIVND (reference sequence). CDR3 in amino acids: CASSTGTDRNYGYTF. The CDR3 nucleotides read TGTGCCAGTAGCACGGGGACAGACCGTAACTATGGCTACACCTTC.

V and J are TRBV4-1 and TRBJ1-2; 7 nucleotides align to TRBD1. CDR1 is MGHRA and CDR2 is YSYEKL in the germline V gene. V was pared by 4 bases and J by 10 bases, with 6 bases of the junction left unmatched. CDR3 length: 12 residues. The CDR3 nucleotides read TGCGCCAGCAGCCCTCGACAGGGCTCCTACACCTTC. Its translation: CASSPRQGSYTF.

The rearrangement links TRBV27 to TRBJ1-2; the D gene is possibly TRBD1 (5 bases). Germline values: CDR1 MNHEY, CDR2 SMNVEV (reference sequence). The V gene lost 5 bases and the J gene lost 3 bases, with 13 bases spanning the gap. The CDR3 spans 14 residues. This CDR3 reads CASSLGQGYYGYTF. CDR3 coding DNA: TGTGCCAGCAGTCTCGGACAAGGCTACTATGGCTACACCTTC.

CDR3 in DNA: TGTGCCTGGAGTGTAATGTCAGATACGCAGTATTTT. As protein: CAWSVMSDTQYF. The rearrangement joins TRBV30 to TRBJ2-3, with D hard to call. The germline gives CDR1 GTSNPN, CDR2 SVGIG (reference sequence). V was pared by 0 bases and J by 4 bases, with 5 bases between. The CDR3 length is 12 residues.

The chain recombines TRBV4-1 with TRBJ1-5, with D unclear. The CDR3 has 13 amino acids. V was shortened by 5 bases and J by 7 bases, with 12 bases between the two germline ends. Germline V gives CDR1 MGHRA, CDR2 YSYEKL. CDR3 DNA sequence: TGCGCCAGCAGCAAAGTGGACGACCAGCCCCAGCATTTT. Translation: CASSKVDDQPQHF.

The V call is TRBV27, the J call TRBJ1-1; D is possibly TRBD1 (6 bases). Trimming cost V 5 bases and J 2 bases, with 12 bases left between them. Looked up from germline, CDR1 is MNHEY and CDR2 is SMNVEV (reference sequence). The CDR3 is 14 amino acids. CDR3 loop: CASSKPGQNTEAFF. The CDR3 bases are TGTGCCAGCAGTAAGCCGGGACAAAACACTGAAGCTTTCTTT.

The genes are TRBV20-1 and TRBJ2-7; D unclear. The CDR3 contains 10 residues. V was pared by 7 bases and J by 4 bases, with 8 bases between. The germline gives CDR1 DFQATT, CDR2 SNEGSKA (reference sequence). In DNA form, the CDR3 reads TGCAGTGTTCTGAAATACGAGCAGTACTTC. Protein product: CSVLKYEQYF.